The 20 T cell receptor beta chains in this list originate from one sample, sequenced in a study of T cell changes during pregnancy in multiple sclerosis. Clones were sequenced by immunoSEQ multiplex PCR, and TCRdb holds only the in-frame ones, with some missing. The sample carries about 40,000 clones, nearly 90% recorded once. The material sequenced was CD4+ T cells from peripheral blood mononuclear cells, taken in the first trimester of pregnancy. Source of these receptors: a female donor with multiple sclerosis, enrolled in a pregnancy study.

V gene TRBV18 combines with J gene TRBJ2-7, with TRBD1 identical over 8 bases. This CDR3 spans 16 amino acids. V lost 5 bases to trimming and J lost 3 bases; unmatched junction nucleotides: 12. CDR1 and CDR2 (germline): KGHSH, LQKENI. CDR3 sequence (DNA): TGTGCCAGCTCATCGCAGGGGGCCCGGCGGAGCTACGAGCAGTACTTC. This translates into CASSSQGARRSYEQYF.

This chain connects TRBV19 to TRBJ2-5; TRBD1 aligns across 10 bases. V lost 6 bases to trimming and J lost 2 bases; unmatched junction nucleotides: 0. Germline V gene lookup returns CDR1 LNHDA and CDR2 SQIVND (reference sequence). The CDR3 sequence is 13 residues long. In DNA form, the CDR3 reads TGTGCCAGTAGGGACAGGGGGCAAGAGACCCAGTACTTC. Translation: CASRDRGQETQYF.

The chain joins TRBV7-9 to TRBJ2-7; 7 bases fit TRBD2. V lost 5 bases to trimming and J lost 0 bases; unmatched junction nucleotides: 10. Per the germline V gene, CDR1 is SEHNR and CDR2 is FQNEAQ (reference sequence). The CDR3 is 16 residues long. CDR3 DNA: TGTGCCAGCAGCCCCCCAAGGACTAGGAGCTCCTACGAGCAGTACTTC. It is translated as CASSPPRTRSSYEQYF.

The CDR3, as DNA: TGTGCCAGCTCACTTGGGTACAGTCACACAGATACGCAGTATTTT. It encodes CASSLGYSHTDTQYF. The chain has TRBV18 and TRBJ2-3, with D unresolved. CDR1 KGHSH and CDR2 LQKENI come from the germline V gene. The V gene lost 4 bases and the J gene lost 2 bases, with 13 bases spanning the gap. The CDR3 spans 15 residues. The full variable domain, its missing parts supplied by reference TRBV18 and TRBJ2-3, is NAGVMQNPRHLVRRRGQEARLRCSPMKGHSHVYWYRQLPEEGLKFMVYLQKENIIDESGMPKERFSAEFPKEGPSILRIQQVVRGDSAAYFCASSLGYSHTDTQYFGPGTRLTVL.

CDR3 in amino acids: CASSPGGQGDTEAFF. The CDR3 DNA sequence: TGTGCCAGTAGTCCTGGGGGTCAGGGGGACACTGAAGCTTTCTTT. V and J are TRBV19 and TRBJ1-1; 7 positions match TRBD1. The CDR3 loop spans 15 amino acids. V lost 5 bases, J lost 3 bases, and 9 bases stayed unmatched. The germline V gene has CDR1 LNHDA and CDR2 SQIVND (reference sequence).

This clone was counted a single time. The CDR3 bases are TGCAGCGTACGACGGACTGAAAACACCATATATTTT. Protein: CSVRRTENTIYF. The genes are TRBV29-1 and TRBJ1-3; unclear D gene. This CDR3 contains 12 residues. Trimming removed 6 bases at V and 6 bases at J, with 12 bases between. Germline V gene sequence: CDR1 SQVTM, CDR2 ANQGSEA.

V is TRBV9 and J is TRBJ2-5; a weak D match, TRBD2 (7 bases). The CDR3 is 12 residues long. Germline assignment: CDR1 SGDLS and CDR2 YYNGEE. With 7 bases removed from V and 5 bases from J, the gap between germline ends came to 12 bases. In nucleotides, the CDR3 is TGTGCCAGCGGGGGGGCTCGGGAGACCCAGTACTTC. Translated: CASGGARETQYF.

The chain couples TRBV21-1 to TRBJ2-4; TRBD1 is the table's D call and was not checked against the DNA. TRBV21-1 is designated a pseudogene. The CDR3 has 17 amino acids. The CDR3 region has the DNA TGTGCCAGCAGCAAAGCGACAGAGCCGTGGACCAAAAACATTCAGTACTTC. It translates to CASSKATEPWTKNIQYF.

The CDR3 loop reads CAWSGQGLANNEQYF. The CDR3 region has the DNA TGTGCCTGGAGTGGACAGGGGCTGGCCAACAACGAGCAGTACTTC. The gene calls are TRBV30 and TRBJ2-7, with TRBD1 identical over 8 bases. CDR1 and CDR2 from the germline V gene are GTSNPN and SVGIG (reference sequence). V lost 1 base to trimming and J lost 5 bases; unmatched junction nucleotides: 10. CDR3 size: 15 residues.

The J gene is TRBJ1-2, the V gene TRBV6-1; 8 positions agree with TRBD1. The CDR3 extends over 15 amino acids. The ends lost 0 bases at V and 3 bases at J; junction bases unmatched: 3. Germline assignment: CDR1 MNHNS and CDR2 SASEGT. This CDR3 reads CASSEAPGGHYGYTF. In DNA, the CDR3 is TGTGCCAGCAGTGAAGCCCCAGGGGGCCACTATGGCTACACCTTC.

V usage is TRBV5-1 and J usage is TRBJ2-3; D is unresolved. CDR1 is SGHRS, CDR2 YFSETQ, per germline. The CDR3 consists of 14 residues. V was cut by 0 bases and J by 5 bases, with 10 bases left in between. The CDR3 loop reads CASSLDILGDTQYF. As DNA, the CDR3 is TGCGCCAGCAGCTTGGACATCCTAGGAGATACGCAGTATTTT. The full variable domain, with the rest looked up from reference TRBV5-1 and TRBJ2-3, is KAGVTQTPRYLIKTRGQQVTLSCSPISGHRSVSWYQQTPGQGLQFLFEYFSETQRNKGNFPGRFSGRQFSNSRSEMNVSTLELGDSALYLCASSLDILGDTQYFGPGTRLTVL.

This chain uses TRBV11-2 with TRBJ2-7; D unresolved. V was shortened by 6 bases and J by 3 bases, with 12 bases between the two germline ends. The CDR3 extends over 13 amino acids. Germline V gene sequence: CDR1 SGHAT, CDR2 FQNNGV. The CDR3 sequence is CASSATPGYEQYF. In DNA form, the CDR3 reads TGTGCCAGCAGTGCTACCCCTGGCTACGAGCAGTACTTC.

The chain has TRBV5-4 and TRBJ2-1, with unresolved D. Per the germline V gene, CDR1 is SGHNT and CDR2 is YYREEE (reference sequence). The length of the CDR3 is 15 residues. Trimming took off 2 bases at V and 0 bases at J, with 9 bases between the two ends. CDR3 in DNA: TGTGCCAGCAGCTTAAGGCAGGCCTCCTACAATGAGCAGTTCTTC. Protein product: CASSLRQASYNEQFF.

The V and J genes are TRBV27 and TRBJ1-2, with a tentative D call TRBD1 (6 bases). CDR3 size: 14 residues. Trimming removed 5 bases from V and 2 bases from J, with 12 bases in between. Germline V gene data show CDR1 as MNHEY and CDR2 as SMNVEV (reference sequence). CDR3 sequence (DNA): TGTGCCAGCAGTCCCAAGACAGGAAACTATGGCTACACCTTC. Residues: CASSPKTGNYGYTF.

DNA for the CDR3: TGTGCCAGCAGTTCAAGACAGGGCGGTGAAAAACTGTTTTTT. Its translation: CASSSRQGGEKLFF. This chain connects TRBV27 to TRBJ1-4, with 7 bases that match TRBD1. The V gene's germline CDR1 is MNHEY and CDR2 SMNVEV (reference sequence). CDR3 length: 14 amino acids. The junction had 6 bases not matched to a gene; V was cut back by 4 bases and J by 7 bases.

This clone was seen once. The chain has TRBV7-9 and TRBJ1-1; D is uncertain. This CDR3 spans 12 amino acids. From germline, CDR1 is SEHNR and CDR2 FQNEAQ (reference sequence). Trimming pared 3 bases from V and 3 bases from J, leaving 5 bases between. CDR3: CASSLSYTEAFF. For the CDR3, the DNA is TGTGCCAGCAGCTTGTCGTACACTGAAGCTTTCTTT. The entire variable domain, with the rest obtained from reference TRBV7-9 and TRBJ1-1, is as follows: DTGVSQNPRHKITKRGQNVTFRCDPISEHNRLYWYRQTLGQGPEFLTYFQNEAQLEKSRLLSDRFSAERPKGSFSTLEIQRTEQGDSAMYLCASSLSYTEAFFGQGTRLTVV.

In this sample, this clone turned up a few times. This rearrangement joins TRBV27 to TRBJ1-2; no clear D gene. The CDR3 length is 13 residues. Per germline, CDR1 MNHEY and CDR2 SMNVEV (reference sequence). The germline V and J ends were trimmed by 6 bases and 4 bases, with 12 bases remaining between them. DNA of the CDR3: TGTGCCAGCAGGCCCTTGGAGGTCTATGGCTACACCTTC. Translated: CASRPLEVYGYTF.

The V call is TRBV18, the J call TRBJ1-5; 9 nucleotides line up with TRBD1. Germline CDR1 reads KGHSH; CDR2 reads LQKENI. V lost 5 bases, J lost 2 bases, and 7 bases stayed unmatched. The CDR3 consists of 16 residues. The CDR3 is CASSETTGGRNQPQHF. In nucleotides, the CDR3 is TGTGCCAGCTCAGAAACAACAGGGGGCCGCAATCAGCCCCAGCATTTT.

The genes are TRBV7-6 and TRBJ2-5; D call uncertain. V lost 2 bases to trimming and J lost 5 bases, with 18 bases between them. The CDR3 is 16 amino acids. Germline values: CDR1 SGHVS, CDR2 FNYEAQ. CDR3 in DNA: TGTGCCAGCAGCTTAACCTCTAGGAGCGCCGGGGAGACCCAGTACTTC. This encodes CASSLTSRSAGETQYF.

The genes are TRBV7-7 and TRBJ2-1; D ambiguous. Germline CDR1 and CDR2: SSHAT and FNYEAQ (reference sequence). V shed 5 bases and J shed 8 bases, with 16 bases lying between them. This CDR3 contains 14 residues. The CDR3 DNA follows: TGTGCCAGCAGCGTGGGCCGCGACGGCCATGAGCAGTTCTTC. The encoded protein is CASSVGRDGHEQFF.